This note documents a single T cell receptor (beta chain) sequence. Its antigen is currently unknown. The germline gives CDR1 SGHTA, CDR2 FQGNSA. Trimming removed 5 bases from V and 0 bases from J, with 14 bases in between. CDR3 length equals 16 residues. TCRdb's table, derived via immunoSEQ multiplex PCR, lists solely in-frame clones and lacks some. The sample lists about 140,000 clones; under 95% were seen once. The data are from a study of T cell responses to AZD1222 COVID-19 vaccine. Study observations and caveats: Reportedly, close to half of spike-specific TCRs are directed against unmutated variant regions. Every sample of the repertoires postdated the peak T cell response.

The chain joins TRBV7-2 to TRBJ1-3; D ambiguous. Source: peripheral blood, taken on day 0 of AZD1222 vaccination. The TCR sequence derives from an adult in good health. The CDR3 region is CASSPQSGYSGNTIYF. CDR3 DNA sequence: TGTGCCAGCAGCCCGCAATCGGGTTACTCTGGAAACACCATATATTTT.